The present T cell receptor (beta chain) was sequenced within a study of cytomegalovirus exposure and HLA in healthy donors. Findings and caveats of the study: Most TCR beta V segments were productive about 90% or about 30% of the time in an earlier analysis.

Every donor was a healthy person donating bone marrow. PCR primers comprised 60 Vbeta and 13 Jbeta primers. Profiled with immunoSEQ multiplex PCR; TCRdb holds only in-frame clones, not every one. The data contain about 130,000 clones, more than 80% of them singletons. For this clone: The target antigen is unknown.

The V gene's germline CDR1 is LNHNV and CDR2 YYDKDF (reference sequence). This CDR3 is built from 16 residues. With 3 bases clipped from V and 3 bases from J, the junction kept 6 bases outside the gene matches. The TCR was taken from a man aged 25-45 years in good health and CMV-seropositive. The chain recombines TRBV15 with TRBJ2-1, with 9 nucleotides matching TRBD1. Sequenced input: PBMCs. CDR3 residues: CATSSVQGARYNEQFF. As DNA, the CDR3 is TGTGCCACCAGCAGTGTACAGGGGGCCCGCTACAATGAGCAGTTCTTC.